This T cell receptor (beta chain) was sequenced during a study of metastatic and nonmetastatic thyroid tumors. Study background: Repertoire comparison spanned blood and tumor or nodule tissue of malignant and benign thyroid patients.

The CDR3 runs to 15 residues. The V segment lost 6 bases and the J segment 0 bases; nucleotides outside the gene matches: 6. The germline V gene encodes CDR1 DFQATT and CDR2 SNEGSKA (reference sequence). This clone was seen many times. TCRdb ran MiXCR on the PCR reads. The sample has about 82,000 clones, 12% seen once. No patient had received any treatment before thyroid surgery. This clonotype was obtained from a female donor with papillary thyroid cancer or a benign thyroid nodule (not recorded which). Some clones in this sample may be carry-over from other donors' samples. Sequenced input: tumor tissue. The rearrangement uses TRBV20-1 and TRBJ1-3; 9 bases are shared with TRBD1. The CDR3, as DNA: TGCAGTGCCCGGACAGGGGCCTACTCTGGAAACACCATATATTTT. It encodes CSARTGAYSGNTIYF.